These 19 T cell receptor beta chains were sequenced from one sample in a study of cytomegalovirus exposure and HLA in healthy donors. This PCR relied on a set of 60 Vbeta primers and 13 Jbeta primers. The protocol was immunoSEQ multiplex PCR, while the TCRdb copy is restricted to in-frame clones and leaves out a portion. The table includes over 150,000 clones, about 80% detected once. The sequenced sample consisted of PBMCs. These receptors were obtained from a woman aged 25 to 45 in good health and CMV-seronegative.

This chain joins TRBV6-5 and TRBJ2-5; tentative D call: TRBD1 (7 bases). This CDR3 is 12 amino acids long. Germline V gene data show CDR1 as MNHEY and CDR2 as SVGAGI. Trimming removed 5 bases from V and 4 bases from J, with 8 bases in between. The CDR3 sequence: CASSQGGETQYF. The CDR3 coding sequence is TGTGCCAGCAGTCAGGGGGGAGAGACCCAGTACTTC.

Details on this clone: One end of the junction varies from germline; a read error may be responsible. The chain carries TRBV6-5 and TRBJ2-6; perhaps TRBD1 as D (5 bases). Germline CDR1 is MNHEY and CDR2 is SVGAGI. CDR3 length: 14 residues. The CDR3 DNA follows: TGTGCCAGCAGTTCAAGCTCTGGGGCCAACGGCCTGACTTTC. As protein: CASSSSSGANGLTF.

CDR3 amino acids: CASSLDGGGYNEQFF. The CDR3 DNA reads as TGTGCCAGCAGCTTAGATGGGGGGGGTTACAATGAGCAGTTCTTC. This chain uses TRBV7-2 with TRBJ2-1; TRBD2 matches 7 bases. Germline V gives CDR1 SGHTA, CDR2 FQGNSA. V lost 1 base, J lost 4 bases, and 4 bases stayed unmatched. CDR3 length: 15 residues.

This chain connects TRBV7-8 to TRBJ2-1; 7 bases agree with TRBD2. This CDR3 has 16 residues. Germline lookup yields CDR1 SGHVS and CDR2 FQNEAQ. J was trimmed by 0 bases and V by 5 bases; bases with no gene match: 7. CDR3 DNA sequence: TGTGCCAGCAGCCCCGTTAGCGGGTTCTCCTACAATGAGCAGTTCTTC. This sequence encodes CASSPVSGFSYNEQFF.

With regard to this clone: The germline gene is not matched at one end of the junction; a read error may be the cause. The chain couples TRBV7-9 to TRBJ1-5; no reliable D call. CDR3 size: 13 residues. CDR1 and CDR2 (germline): SEHNR, FQNEAQ (reference sequence). This chain's CDR3 is CSSSLDSDQPQHF. CDR3 sequence (DNA): TGTTCCAGCAGCTTAGATTCGGATCAGCCCCAGCATTTT.

The gene calls are TRBV5-4 and TRBJ2-5; D gene unclear. The length of the CDR3 is 13 residues. The V and J ends lost 0 bases and 4 bases respectively, with 7 bases between them. Germline assignment: CDR1 SGHNT and CDR2 YYREEE (reference sequence). The CDR3 DNA sequence: TGTGCCAGCAGCTTGGAAAGCGTAGAGACCCAGTACTTC. Its translation is CASSLESVETQYF.

The chain couples TRBV19 to TRBJ1-5; a weak D match, TRBD1 (5 bases). The CDR3 covers 15 residues. From germline, CDR1 is LNHDA and CDR2 SQIVND (reference sequence). V lost 1 base and J 3 bases, leaving 10 bases between the germline ends. CDR3 protein: CASSIGPGLNQPQHF. CDR3 DNA sequence: TGTGCCAGTAGTATAGGACCGGGACTCAATCAGCCCCAGCATTTT.

Written as DNA, the CDR3 is TGTGCCATCAGTGAGAGGGGCCCCCAAGAGACCCAGTACTTC. It translates to CAISERGPQETQYF. The chain has TRBV10-3 and TRBJ2-5, with D tentatively TRBD1 (5 bases). Trimming cost V 2 bases and J 1 base, with 8 bases left between them. In germline, CDR1 is ENHRY, CDR2 SYGVKD. This CDR3 is 14 amino acids long.

This chain connects TRBV5-6 to TRBJ1-6, with D hard to call. The CDR3 is 13 residues long. Germline-derived CDR1 and CDR2 are SGHDT and YYEEEE. Trimming left V 1 base short and J 9 bases short, with 8 bases between. CDR3 residues: CASSLQRRSPLHF. The CDR3 coding sequence is TGTGCCAGCAGCTTGCAGAGGCGTTCACCCCTCCACTTT.

In its sample, this clone was seen once. V usage is TRBV27 and J usage is TRBJ2-7, with a weak D call TRBD2 (5 bases). With 8 bases removed from V and 7 bases from J, the gap between germline ends came to 18 bases. This CDR3 comprises 13 residues. Per germline, CDR1 MNHEY and CDR2 SMNVEV (reference sequence). For the CDR3, the DNA is TGTGCCAGCGGACGAGTAACGGGAAGGGAGCAGTACTTC. Protein product: CASGRVTGREQYF.

The rearrangement uses TRBV19 and TRBJ1-2; TRBD1 matches at 8 bases. Germline-derived CDR1 and CDR2 are LNHDA and SQIVND (reference sequence). The CDR3 is 14 residues long. V dropped 7 bases and J dropped 5; count of bases not matched to a gene: 9. The CDR3 loop reads CASTRDRSKYGYTF. CDR3 DNA sequence: TGTGCCAGTACCAGGGACAGGTCCAAGTATGGCTACACCTTC.

This sequence joins TRBV13 and TRBJ2-3; 7 bases are shared with TRBD2. The CDR3 is 15 residues long. The V gene end was trimmed by 0 bases and the J gene end by 1 base; junction bases not matched to a gene: 1. Per the germline V gene, CDR1 is PRHDT and CDR2 is FYEKMQ (reference sequence). This CDR3 is CASSLGGGGTDTQYF. In nucleotides, the CDR3 is TGTGCCAGCAGCTTAGGGGGAGGGGGCACAGATACGCAGTATTTT. The entire variable domain, with the rest obtained from reference TRBV13 and TRBJ2-3, is as follows: AAGVIQSPRHLIKEKRETATLKCYPIPRHDTVYWYQQGPGQDPQFLISFYEKMQSDKGSIPDRFSAQQFSDYHSELNMSSLELGDSALYFCASSLGGGGTDTQYFGPGTRLTVL.

The V and J genes are TRBV7-3 and TRBJ2-1, with 9 bases matching TRBD2. Trimming removed 2 bases from V and 4 bases from J; junction bases left unmatched: 12. Germline lookup yields CDR1 SGHTA and CDR2 FQGTGA. The CDR3 sequence is 18 residues long. The CDR3 nucleotides are TGTGCCAGCAGCTTATTTACTAGCGGGCCTACCCCATACAATGAGCAGTTCTTC. Amino acids: CASSLFTSGPTPYNEQFF.

The chain carries TRBV6-6 and TRBJ1-6, with 8 bases matching TRBD1. Trimming cost V 6 bases and J 7 bases; bases outside gene matches: 5. Germline values: CDR1 MNHNY, CDR2 SVGAGI (reference sequence). The CDR3 loop spans 14 amino acids. This CDR3 is CASSQTGENSPLHF. The CDR3 region has the DNA TGTGCCAGCAGCCAGACAGGGGAAAATTCACCCCTCCACTTT.

The chain is built from TRBV7-2 and TRBJ2-1; maybe TRBD1 (7 bases). CDR3 size: 16 residues. Looked up from germline, CDR1 is SGHTA and CDR2 is FQGNSA. Deletions cut 2 bases from V and 0 bases from J, with 11 bases between. The CDR3 DNA reads as TGTGCCAGCAGCTTACAGGGGGGTAGCTCCTACAATGAGCAGTTCTTC. Translated, it gives CASSLQGGSSYNEQFF.

The chain couples TRBV5-5 to TRBJ2-3; perhaps TRBD2 as D (7 bases). V was shortened by 3 bases and J by 3 bases, with 14 bases between the two germline ends. CDR3 size: 15 residues. Per germline, CDR1 SGHKS and CDR2 YYEKEE (reference sequence). This CDR3 is CASSSSGGWTDTQYF. CDR3 in DNA: TGTGCCAGCAGCTCTTCGGGGGGCTGGACAGATACGCAGTATTTT.

The J gene is TRBJ2-7, the V gene TRBV5-1; 8 bases are shared with TRBD1. V lost 0 bases and J lost 4; bases outside the gene matches: 9. This CDR3 comprises 16 residues. The germline V gene has CDR1 SGHRS and CDR2 YFSETQ. The CDR3 DNA follows: TGCGCCAGCAGCTTGGCCACAGGGGGGAGTGGGTACGAGCAGTACTTC. It encodes CASSLATGGSGYEQYF.

This chain uses TRBV6-5 with TRBJ2-7; tentative D call: TRBD1 (6 bases). This CDR3 region has 15 residues. Trimming removed 0 bases at V and 0 bases at J, with 9 bases between. CDR1 is MNHEY and CDR2 is SVGAGI in the germline V gene. CDR3 protein: CASSYSGQPSYEQYF. The CDR3 nucleotides are TGTGCCAGCAGTTACTCAGGACAGCCCTCCTACGAGCAGTACTTC.

The V gene is TRBV2, the J gene TRBJ1-1; D perhaps matches TRBD1 (5 bases). Germline-derived CDR1 and CDR2 are SNHLY and FYNNEI. The CDR3 runs to 15 residues. V lost 3 bases, J lost 0 bases, and 11 bases lay in between. CDR3 bases: TGTGCCAGCAGTGAGGGGCCACCTATGAACACTGAAGCTTTCTTT. Its translation: CASSEGPPMNTEAFF.